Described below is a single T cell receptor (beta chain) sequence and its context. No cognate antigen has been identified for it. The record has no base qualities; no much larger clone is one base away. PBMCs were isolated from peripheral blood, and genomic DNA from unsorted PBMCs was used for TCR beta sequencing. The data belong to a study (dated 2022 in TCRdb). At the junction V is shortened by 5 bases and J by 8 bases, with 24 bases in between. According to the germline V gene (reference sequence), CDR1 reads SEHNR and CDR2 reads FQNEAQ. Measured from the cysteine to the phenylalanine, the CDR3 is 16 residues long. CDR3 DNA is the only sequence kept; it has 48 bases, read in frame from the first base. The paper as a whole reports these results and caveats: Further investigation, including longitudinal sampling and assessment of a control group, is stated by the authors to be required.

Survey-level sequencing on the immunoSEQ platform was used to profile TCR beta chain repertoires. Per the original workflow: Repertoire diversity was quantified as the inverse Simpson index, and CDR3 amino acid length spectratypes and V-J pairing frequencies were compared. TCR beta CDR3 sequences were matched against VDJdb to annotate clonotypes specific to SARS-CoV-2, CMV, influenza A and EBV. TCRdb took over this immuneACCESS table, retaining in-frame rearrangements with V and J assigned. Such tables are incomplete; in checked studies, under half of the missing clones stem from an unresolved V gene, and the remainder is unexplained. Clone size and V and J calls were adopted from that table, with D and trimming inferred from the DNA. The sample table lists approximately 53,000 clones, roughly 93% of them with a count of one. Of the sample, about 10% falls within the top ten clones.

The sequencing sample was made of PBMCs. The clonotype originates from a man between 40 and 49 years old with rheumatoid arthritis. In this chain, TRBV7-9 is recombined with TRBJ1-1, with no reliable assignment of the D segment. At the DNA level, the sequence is TGTGCCAGCAGCCACACAGACCTTGGAGGCGCCTTGGAAGCTTTCTTT. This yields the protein CASSHTDLGGALEAFF.